The text below deals with one T cell receptor (beta chain). The antigen remains undetermined. V shed 1 base and J shed 6 bases, with 9 bases lying between them. The CDR3 loop spans 13 amino acids. The sample originates from a study of human T cells and chemical hapten exposure. How the authors handled the data: The number of TCRs in each sample had a median of about 100,000 and spanned about 23,224 to 690,600. TCRdb reanalysed the RACE reads using MiXCR and keeps one entry per CDR3 protein. Here the V and J calls rest on TCRdb's processing, not on the authors' analysis. Of around 130,000 distinct CDR3 sequences in the sample, approximately 9.5% were seen once. Time point of the sample: healthy volunteer bleed at 2 weeks. The study extracted total RNA from unfractionated whole blood. Overall study findings and caveats: DPC sensitization did not alter TCRs above 1 in 1000 frequency.

This receptor was taken from a male donor in good health. Some clones in this sample may be carry-over from other donors' samples. The chain links TRBV12-3 or TRBV12-4 to TRBJ1-2; D might be TRBD1 (6 bases). The sequenced material came from whole blood. The CDR3: CASSLGRGNGYTF. In nucleotides, the CDR3 is TGTGCCAGCAGTTTAGGCAGGGGAAATGGCTACACCTTC.